Each of the 2 T cell receptor beta chains below was sequenced from the same sample in a study of cytomegalovirus exposure and HLA in healthy donors. This PCR relied on a set of 60 Vbeta primers and 13 Jbeta primers. Repertoires were generated with immunoSEQ multiplex PCR, while TCRdb's copy carries only in-frame clones and drops some. Here the sample spans over 35,000 clones, roughly three quarters being singletons. Material: PBMCs. The receptors come from a man in his forties in good health and CMV-seronegative.

V usage is TRBV7-3 and J usage is TRBJ2-5; TRBD2 is a possible D gene (6 bases). Germline CDR1 SGHTA, CDR2 FQGTGA. Trimming took off 4 bases at V and 4 bases at J, with 13 bases between the two ends. The length of the CDR3 is 14 residues. The CDR3 is CASSSGLPPETQYF. CDR3 nucleotide sequence: TGTGCCAGCAGCTCGGGACTGCCCCCAGAGACCCAGTACTTC.

This clone was detected only once. This chain joins TRBV10-2 and TRBJ2-1; 10 bases agree with TRBD2. This CDR3 has 16 residues. Germline trimming cut 3 bases from V and 7 bases from J; bases unmatched to any gene: 9. The germline V gene has CDR1 WSHSY and CDR2 SAAADI. In DNA, the CDR3 is TGCGCCAGCAGTGACCTCAGCGGGGGGGCCGGGAATGAGCAGTTCTTC. Its protein product is CASSDLSGGAGNEQFF.